This T cell receptor (beta chain) was identified during a study of CD8+ T cells in alopecia areata. Extraction of RNA preceded its reverse transcription into cDNA, which served as the sequencing template. Repertoires were generated with immunoSEQ multiplex PCR, while TCRdb's copy carries only in-frame clones and drops some. The profile shows 160,000 or so clones, less than 75% of them singletons. The V gene's germline CDR1 is SEHNR and CDR2 FQNEAQ (reference sequence). The V end was cut by 8 bases, the J end by 6 bases, with 13 bases between. The CDR3 has 12 amino acids. V and J are TRBV7-9 and TRBJ1-2, with a tentative D call TRBD1 (6 bases). The source is a human donor with alopecia areata. The sequencing used CD8+ T cells sorted from blood, collected at week 0. The CDR3 here is CASHRVVHGYTF. In DNA form, the CDR3 reads TGTGCCAGCCACAGGGTCGTGCATGGCTACACCTTC.